The 11 T cell receptor beta chains below come from one sample, sequenced in a study of PD-L1 blockade in urothelial cancer. Method: immunoSEQ multiplex PCR; TCRdb's copy keeps in-frame clones and lacks some. Among around 100,000 clones listed, over 75% were seen once. Sequencing used PBMCs, obtained around atezolizumab (anti-PD-L1) treatment. Receptors were obtained from a man aged 50 to 59 with urothelial cancer.

This clone was counted a few times. The CDR3 loop reads CAWSRNEKLFF. CDR3 nucleotide sequence: TGTGCCTGGAGTCGTAATGAAAAACTGTTTTTT. The V call is TRBV30, the J call TRBJ1-4; D not certain. The CDR3 has 11 amino acids. V lost 2 bases and J lost 4, with 2 bases in between. In germline, CDR1 is GTSNPN, CDR2 SVGIG (reference sequence).

The gene calls are TRBV2 and TRBJ2-7, with 12 bases matching TRBD2. This CDR3 has 13 residues. V lost 1 base to trimming and J lost 13 bases; unmatched junction nucleotides: 5. The germline gives CDR1 SNHLY, CDR2 FYNNEI. CDR3: CASSEVPGLAGYF. CDR3 in DNA: TGTGCCAGCAGTGAAGTTCCCGGACTAGCGGGATACTTC.

The chain joins TRBV19 to TRBJ1-6; D is perhaps TRBD1 (6 bases). With 10 bases removed from V and 10 bases from J, the gap between germline ends came to 20 bases. The CDR3 loop spans 14 amino acids. Per germline, CDR1 LNHDA and CDR2 SQIVND (reference sequence). CDR3 bases: TGTGCCACCAATAAGGGGGTAGGGACATCACCCCTCCACTTT. As protein: CATNKGVGTSPLHF. Full variable domain (rest looked up from reference TRBV19 and TRBJ1-6): DGGITQSPKYLFRKEGQNVTLSCEQNLNHDAMYWYRQDPGQGLRLIYYSQIVNDFQKGDIAEGYSVSREKKESFPLTVTSAQKNPTAFYLCATNKGVGTSPLHFGNGTRLTVT.

For the CDR3, the DNA is TGTGCCAGCAGTTCGTTCAGGGGCACCCGTAACTATGGCTACACCTTC. It is translated as CASSSFRGTRNYGYTF. This chain connects TRBV6-5 to TRBJ1-2, with a possible D match to TRBD1 (6 bases). V was cut by 4 bases and J by 1 base, with 16 bases left in between. The CDR3 runs 16 residues. CDR1 is MNHEY and CDR2 is SVGAGI in the germline V gene.

The chain couples TRBV2 to TRBJ2-5; TRBD2 matches at 9 bases. Germline V gene lookup returns CDR1 SNHLY and CDR2 FYNNEI. This CDR3 is 18 amino acids long. J was trimmed by 2 bases and V by 2 bases; bases with no gene match: 12. This CDR3 reads CASSELSPLAGMQETQYF. The CDR3 DNA is TGTGCCAGCAGTGAATTATCGCCTCTAGCGGGGATGCAAGAGACCCAGTACTTC.

This chain uses TRBV10-3 with TRBJ2-3, with D possibly TRBD1 on 5 matching bases. This CDR3 is built from 14 residues. CDR1 is ENHRY and CDR2 is SYGVKD in the germline V gene. With 5 bases removed from V and 0 bases from J, the gap between germline ends came to 9 bases. As DNA, the CDR3 is TGTGCCATCAGTCCAGGGCCGAGCACAGATACGCAGTATTTT. This codes for CAISPGPSTDTQYF.

The chain combines TRBV6-1 with TRBJ2-7, with 11 bases fitting TRBD1. The CDR3 sequence is 13 residues long. J gave up 1 base and V 8 bases, and 1 base lay outside the gene matches. Germline V gene lookup returns CDR1 MNHNS and CDR2 SASEGT. The CDR3 DNA sequence: TGTGCCAGCGGGACAGGGGGGTCCTACGAGCAGTACTTC. This codes for CASGTGGSYEQYF.

The rearrangement joins TRBV2 to TRBJ2-7; 8 positions match TRBD1. Germline CDR1 reads SNHLY; CDR2 reads FYNNEI. Losses at the gene ends were 6 bases for V and 6 bases for J; bases not matched to a gene: 7. The CDR3 contains 13 residues. CDR3 sequence reads: CASSRTGFFEQYF. CDR3 nucleotide sequence: TGTGCCAGCAGCAGGACAGGGTTTTTCGAGCAGTACTTC.

This chain uses TRBV27 with TRBJ1-2; the D is unclear. The CDR3 is 13 amino acids. Germline V lookup: CDR1 MNHEY, CDR2 SMNVEV (reference sequence). Deletions cut 6 bases from V and 6 bases from J, with 14 bases between. CDR3 bases: TGTGCCAGCAGCCGTAGCCCAGTTGATGGCTACACCTTC. Protein: CASSRSPVDGYTF.

The gene calls are TRBV7-8 and TRBJ1-2; D gene unclear. Trimming cost V 3 bases and J 7 bases, with 18 bases left between them. The CDR3 extends over 15 amino acids. Per germline, CDR1 SGHVS and CDR2 FQNEAQ. The CDR3 is CASSFMLGNRGGYTF. CDR3 DNA: TGTGCCAGCAGCTTTATGCTCGGGAATAGAGGTGGCTACACCTTC.

On this clone itself: This CDR3 is also generated by other DNA sequences in the sample. V and J are TRBV4-1 and TRBJ2-1, with TRBD1 matching 9 bases. The J segment lost 4 bases and the V segment lost 4 bases, leaving 2 bases of the junction unmatched. In germline, CDR1 is MGHRA, CDR2 YSYEKL. The CDR3 sequence is 14 residues long. In DNA form, the CDR3 reads TGCGCCAGCAGCCCGGGACAGGGATACAATGAGCAGTTCTTC. Protein product: CASSPGQGYNEQFF.